The next 28 T cell receptor beta chains were all read from a single sample in a study of T cell responses to AZD1222 COVID-19 vaccine. Assay used: immunoSEQ multiplex PCR; TCRdb lists only in-frame clones, some missing. Of about 55,000 clones listed, roughly three quarters were seen once; the top ten hold roughly 5.2%. Specimen: peripheral blood, collected 28 days after the second AZD1222 dose. These receptors came from an adult who received the AZD1222 COVID-19 vaccine.

The chain carries TRBV7-3 and TRBJ1-1; unclear D gene. Trimming removed 6 bases from V and 0 bases from J, with 5 bases in between. There are 12 residues in the CDR3. Per germline, CDR1 SGHTA and CDR2 FQGTGA. The CDR3 sequence is CASSTVNTEAFF. CDR3 DNA sequence: TGTGCCAGCAGTACGGTGAACACTGAAGCTTTCTTT.

The chain links TRBV28 to TRBJ2-7, with D unclear. V gave up 3 bases and J gave up 7 bases, with 13 bases separating them. The CDR3 consists of 13 residues. CDR1 and CDR2 from the germline V gene are MDHEN and SYDVKM. The CDR3 sequence is CASSLISIREQYF. CDR3 nucleotides: TGTGCCAGCAGTTTGATCTCAATACGGGAGCAGTACTTC. Filled out from reference TRBV28 and TRBJ2-7, the complete variable domain reads DVKVTQSSRYLVKRTGEKVFLECVQDMDHENMFWYRQDPGLGLRLIYFSYDVKMKEKGDIPEGYSVSREKKERFSLILESASTNQTSMYLCASSLISIREQYFGPGTRLTVT.

This chain's CDR3 is CAWMKKREGVGQFF. The CDR3 coding sequence is TGTGCCTGGATGAAAAAGCGGGAAGGTGTGGGGCAGTTCTTC. The rearrangement joins TRBV30 to TRBJ2-1; 7 nucleotides agree with TRBD2. The CDR3 is 14 residues long. The V gene end was trimmed by 4 bases and the J gene end by 12 bases; junction bases not matched to a gene: 15. Germline assignment: CDR1 GTSNPN and CDR2 SVGIG (reference sequence).

The V gene is TRBV6-5, the J gene TRBJ2-2; D is unresolved. This CDR3 has 15 residues. Germline V lookup: CDR1 MNHEY, CDR2 SVGAGI. V gave up 0 bases and J gave up 1 base, with 6 bases separating them. CDR3 sequence reads: CASSYSLLNTGELFF. In DNA, the CDR3 is TGTGCCAGCAGTTACTCACTTCTGAACACCGGGGAGCTGTTTTTT.

V and J are TRBV11-2 and TRBJ2-5, with 7 positions matching TRBD1. CDR1 is SGHAT, CDR2 FQNNGV, per germline. The V gene end was trimmed by 4 bases and the J gene end by 5 bases; junction bases not matched to a gene: 7. This CDR3 is built from 14 residues. The CDR3 sequence: CASSYRTGWETQYF. CDR3 DNA: TGTGCCAGCAGCTACAGGACAGGCTGGGAGACCCAGTACTTC. The full variable domain, rest sourced from reference TRBV11-2 and TRBJ2-5, is EAGVAQSPRYKIIEKRQSVAFWCNPISGHATLYWYQQILGQGPKLLIQFQNNGVVDDSQLPKDRFSAERLKGVDSTLKIQPAKLEDSAVYLCASSYRTGWETQYFGPGTRLLVL.

This clone was counted only a few times. The chain uses TRBV7-8 and TRBJ2-3; no definite D call. Germline V gives CDR1 SGHVS, CDR2 FQNEAQ. The CDR3 sequence is 14 residues long. The germline V and J ends were trimmed by 3 bases and 2 bases, with 9 bases remaining between them. The CDR3 here is CASSLAHPTDTQYF. The CDR3 coding sequence is TGTGCCAGCAGCTTGGCACACCCCACAGATACGCAGTATTTT.

The chain employs TRBV9 and TRBJ1-2, with 8 bases identical to TRBD1. Germline-derived CDR1 and CDR2 are SGDLS and YYNGEE. CDR3 size: 13 residues. V was pared by 4 bases and J by 8 bases, with 7 bases of the junction left unmatched. CDR3 residues: CASSLTGEGGYTF. CDR3 sequence (DNA): TGTGCCAGCAGCCTGACAGGGGAGGGCGGCTACACCTTC. The full variable domain, its missing parts supplied by reference TRBV9 and TRBJ1-2, is DSGVTQTPKHLITATGQRVTLRCSPRSGDLSVYWYQQSLDQGLQFLIQYYNGEERAKGNILERFSAQQFPDLHSELNLSSLELGDSALYFCASSLTGEGGYTFGSGTRLTVV.

This clone appeared once. The chain joins TRBV2 to TRBJ2-3; a possible D gene is TRBD2 (7 bases). Germline loops: CDR1 SNHLY, CDR2 FYNNEI. The V end lost 6 bases, the J end lost 0 bases, and 10 bases lay between the germline ends. This CDR3 comprises 14 residues. CDR3 nucleotide sequence: TGTGCCAGCAGACGGGGGGCGAGCACAGATACGCAGTATTTT. Encoded protein: CASRRGASTDTQYF.

The rearrangement links TRBV5-1 to TRBJ1-2, with TRBD1 matching 10 bases. The CDR3 is 14 residues long. Germline-derived CDR1 and CDR2 are SGHRS and YFSETQ. V was pared by 3 bases and J by 5 bases, with 4 bases of the junction left unmatched. CDR3 in amino acids: CASSSGQGEYGYTF. CDR3 nucleotides: TGCGCCAGCAGCTCCGGACAGGGGGAGTATGGCTACACCTTC.

The chain has TRBV5-4 and TRBJ1-1, with a tentative D call TRBD1 (6 bases). The CDR3 consists of 17 residues. V was shortened by 4 bases and J by 0 bases, with 19 bases between the two germline ends. The germline gives CDR1 SGHNT, CDR2 YYREEE (reference sequence). The CDR3 region is CASSPTLGGGMNTEAFF. CDR3 DNA sequence: TGTGCCAGCAGCCCTACGTTGGGAGGGGGGATGAACACTGAAGCTTTCTTT.

V and J are TRBV7-9 and TRBJ2-3, with TRBD2 matching over 10 bases. The CDR3 is 16 residues long. J was trimmed by 1 base and V by 0 bases; bases with no gene match: 1. Germline CDR1 reads SEHNR; CDR2 reads FQNEAQ (reference sequence). As DNA, the CDR3 is TGTGCCAGCAGCTTAGCGCTAGCGGGGGGCACAGATACGCAGTATTTT. Residues: CASSLALAGGTDTQYF.

CDR3 amino acids: CASSSGNTDTQYF. CDR3 sequence (DNA): TGTGCCAGCAGTTCGGGAAACACAGATACGCAGTATTTT. The genes are TRBV2 and TRBJ2-3; maybe TRBD2 (5 bases). The CDR3 consists of 13 residues. Trimming removed 5 bases at V and 2 bases at J, with 8 bases between. Germline V gives CDR1 SNHLY, CDR2 FYNNEI. Full variable domain (missing parts from reference TRBV2 and TRBJ2-3): EPEVTQTPSHQVTQMGQEVILRCVPISNHLYFYWYRQILGQKVEFLVSFYNNEISEKSEIFDDQFSVERPDGSNFTLKIRSTKLEDSAMYFCASSSGNTDTQYFGPGTRLTVL.

This clone appeared once. V usage is TRBV6-4 and J usage is TRBJ2-1; unclear D gene. The CDR3 extends over 13 amino acids. V lost 0 bases, J lost 8 bases, and 8 bases lay in between. Germline V gene sequence: CDR1 MRHNA, CDR2 SNTAGT. The DNA of the CDR3 is TGTGCCAGCAGTGACTCGGAGTTAGATGAGCAGTTCTTC. Translation gives CASSDSELDEQFF.

J is TRBJ2-3 and V is TRBV10-2; 7 positions agree with TRBD2. The CDR3 loop spans 12 amino acids. V was pared by 7 bases and J by 6 bases, with 4 bases of the junction left unmatched. The germline V gene has CDR1 WSHSY and CDR2 SAAADI. The CDR3 nucleotides read TGCGCCAGCAAGAACGGGGGGGATACGCAGTATTTT. As protein: CASKNGGDTQYF.

The chain employs TRBV7-9 and TRBJ2-7; D is unresolved. The germline V gene has CDR1 SEHNR and CDR2 FQNEAQ (reference sequence). The CDR3 has 14 amino acids. V was cut by 3 bases and J by 0 bases, with 9 bases left in between. The CDR3 is CASSFRESSYEQYF. In nucleotides, the CDR3 is TGTGCCAGCAGCTTTCGCGAGAGCTCCTACGAGCAGTACTTC. Filled out from reference TRBV7-9 and TRBJ2-7, the complete variable domain reads DTGVSQNPRHKITKRGQNVTFRCDPISEHNRLYWYRQTLGQGPEFLTYFQNEAQLEKSRLLSDRFSAERPKGSFSTLEIQRTEQGDSAMYLCASSFRESSYEQYFGPGTRLTVT.

The V gene is TRBV28, the J gene TRBJ1-1; TRBD1 agrees at 8 bases. This CDR3 is 15 amino acids long. Trimming took 6 bases from V and 1 from J; bases not matched to a gene: 7. Germline values: CDR1 MDHEN, CDR2 SYDVKM. The CDR3 DNA sequence: TGTGCCAGCAGCACCCAGACAGGGGCGAACACTGAAGCTTTCTTT. It specifies CASSTQTGANTEAFF.

This clone was found once. The chain combines TRBV5-1 with TRBJ1-6; a weak D match, TRBD1 (5 bases). CDR1 and CDR2 from the germline V gene are SGHRS and YFSETQ. The CDR3 sequence is 17 residues long. Trimming removed 0 bases from V and 10 bases from J, with 20 bases in between. Here the CDR3 DNA reads TGCGCCAGCAGCTTGGAAAAAGGTTGGGGCGGAGGGTCACCCCTCCACTTT. This gives the protein CASSLEKGWGGGSPLHF.

The rearrangement links TRBV28 to TRBJ1-4; TRBD1 aligns across 9 bases. Germline CDR1 and CDR2: MDHEN and SYDVKM. This CDR3 has 14 residues. The ends lost 6 bases at V and 7 bases at J; junction bases unmatched: 6. The CDR3: CASSTTGGSEKLFF. As DNA, the CDR3 is TGTGCCAGCAGCACAACAGGGGGCAGTGAAAAACTGTTTTTT.

The chain is built from TRBV6-5 and TRBJ1-1; D ambiguous. Trimming pared 4 bases from V and 0 bases from J, leaving 12 bases between. Germline V gives CDR1 MNHEY, CDR2 SVGAGI. The CDR3 has 15 amino acids. Here the CDR3 reads CASSLGYDMNTEAFF. The DNA of the CDR3 is TGTGCCAGCAGTTTAGGGTACGATATGAACACTGAAGCTTTCTTT.

In nucleotides, the CDR3 is TGTGCCAGCAGCCAAGACCGGGGGGGCCCAGAGACCCAGTACTTC. Encoded protein: CASSQDRGGPETQYF. V and J are TRBV3-1 (or the pseudogene TRBV3-2) and TRBJ2-5, with 8 bases matching TRBD2. Germline CDR1 reads LGHDT; CDR2 reads YNNKEL (reference sequence). V gave up 0 bases and J gave up 4 bases; unmatched junction bases: 4. This CDR3 has 15 residues.

This clone has just a few counts. This chain joins TRBV9 and TRBJ2-2; D is possibly TRBD1 (5 bases). From germline, CDR1 is SGDLS and CDR2 YYNGEE. The V end was cut by 0 bases, the J end by 5 bases, with 11 bases between. The CDR3 runs to 15 residues. The CDR3 loop reads CASSVGVGVTGELFF. The DNA of the CDR3 is TGTGCCAGCAGCGTAGGAGTAGGGGTTACCGGGGAGCTGTTTTTT.

J is TRBJ1-2 and V is TRBV6-5; D gene uncertain. This CDR3 comprises 12 residues. Trimming cost V 6 bases and J 8 bases, with 13 bases left between them. Germline V CDR1 and CDR2: MNHEY, SVGAGI. The CDR3 here is CASSHRPGGYTF. CDR3 nucleotides: TGTGCCAGCAGCCACCGACCGGGGGGCTACACCTTC.

V gene TRBV5-8 combines with J gene TRBJ2-3; tentative D call: TRBD2 (5 bases). The ends were cut back, 4 bases at V and 1 base at J, with 16 bases in the middle. The length of the CDR3 is 16 residues. Germline-derived CDR1 and CDR2 are SGHTS and YDEGEE. The CDR3 coding sequence is TGTGCCAGCAGCATCTCCGGAGGTCGACGCACAGATACGCAGTATTTT. This codes for CASSISGGRRTDTQYF.

This rearrangement joins TRBV27 to TRBJ1-4, with D perhaps TRBD1 (5 bases). Trimming took 5 bases from V and 3 from J, leaving 13 bases between them. Germline-derived CDR1 and CDR2 are MNHEY and SMNVEV (reference sequence). The CDR3 is 15 residues long. The DNA for the CDR3 is TGTGCCAGCAGTCGTAAGGGGACGTCTAATGAAAAACTGTTTTTT. This gives the protein CASSRKGTSNEKLFF.

V usage is TRBV7-9 and J usage is TRBJ2-7; D possibly corresponds to TRBD2 (5 bases). With 5 bases removed from V and 6 bases from J, the gap between germline ends came to 20 bases. Germline V CDR1 and CDR2: SEHNR, FQNEAQ (reference sequence). CDR3 length: 15 residues. The CDR3 DNA reads TGTGCCAGCAGCGAACGGACTTTCGGGTCGGCCGAGCAGTACTTC. Amino acid sequence: CASSERTFGSAEQYF.

The chain joins TRBV11-2 to TRBJ1-3; a weak D match, TRBD1 (5 bases). V lost 6 bases and J lost 2, with 14 bases in between. Germline V gives CDR1 SGHAT, CDR2 FQNNGV. The CDR3 has 15 amino acids. The CDR3 sequence: CASSYMGVTGNTIYF. The CDR3 DNA is TGTGCCAGCAGTTACATGGGGGTAACTGGAAACACCATATATTTT.

The chain has TRBV7-8 and TRBJ1-1; D is possibly TRBD1 (6 bases). CDR1 is SGHVS, CDR2 FQNEAQ, per germline. The CDR3 spans 15 residues. V lost 6 bases, J lost 0 bases, and 14 bases lay in between. The CDR3 DNA reads TGTGCCAGCAGGGTATCAGGGGCCGTGAACACTGAAGCTTTCTTT. It codes for CASRVSGAVNTEAFF.

J is TRBJ1-5 and V is TRBV6-6; perhaps TRBD1 as D (6 bases). V shed 5 bases and J shed 3 bases, with 14 bases lying between them. Germline V gene data show CDR1 as MNHNY and CDR2 as SVGAGI (reference sequence). This CDR3 region has 15 residues. CDR3 in amino acids: CASSRQQGYNQPQHF. In nucleotides, the CDR3 is TGTGCCAGCAGTCGACAACAGGGTTACAATCAGCCCCAGCATTTT.